A selection of T cell receptor beta chains follows, all from one sample in a study of human T cells and chemical hapten exposure. In TCRdb, the RACE reads were re-called with MiXCR into one record per CDR3 protein. There are around 40,000 distinct CDR3 sequences in the sample; about 13% occur only once, and 2% to 2.5% lies in the top ten. Material: whole blood, obtained in connection with sensitization to the hapten diphenylcyclopropenone (DPC). These receptors originate from a woman aged 40 to 50 with alopecia areata. Some clones in this sample may be carry-over from other donors' samples. Each CDR3 is given with its conserved first and last residue. D genes are given only for firm matches. A clone size is listed for some rows: how often the clone was seen (once, few, many), or a class if it is expanded.

V gene,clone size,J gene,D gene,CDR3 DNA,CDR3 protein
TRBV9,few,TRBJ2-1,NA,TGTGCCAGCAGCGCGCGGGGGCCCCCCAATGAGCAGTTCTTC,CASSARGPPNEQFF
TRBV29-1,many,TRBJ1-4,NA,TGCAGCGTTGAGAGTAATGAAAAACTGTTTTTT,CSVESNEKLFF
TRBV28,few,TRBJ2-5,NA,TGTGCCAGCAGTAAAGGGCGGGCCCAGTACTTC,CASSKGRAQYF
TRBV7-2,NA,TRBJ1-4,NA,TGTGCCAGCAGCCCCCGTGGTGAAAAACTGTTTTTT,CASSPRGEKLFF
TRBV18,many,TRBJ1-1,NA,TGTGCCAGCTCACCAGAGGGGGTGGCTGAAGCTTTCTTT,CASSPEGVAEAFF
TRBV20-1,few,TRBJ2-4,TRBD2,TGCAGTGCTAGACCACCTAGCGGGATGAAATACTTC,CSARPPSGMKYF
TRBV7-6,many,TRBJ2-7,NA,TGTGCCAGCAGCCCCCGGCGTGATACCTACGAGCAGTACTTC,CASSPRRDTYEQYF
TRBV29-1,few,TRBJ1-4,NA,TGCAGCGTTGCAGGCGGGGGTAATGAAAAACTGTTTTTT,CSVAGGGNEKLFF
TRBV28,NA,TRBJ2-1,NA,TGTGCCAGCAGTTTACCCCACAGGGCTGAGCAGTTCTTC,CASSLPHRAEQFF
TRBV19,few,TRBJ2-3,TRBD2,TGTGCCAGTACCGGGAGGGCCCCAGATACGCAGTATTTT,CASTGRAPDTQYF
TRBV20-1,few,TRBJ2-2,NA,TGCAGTGCTAGAGATTTGCGGACCGGGAACACCGGGGAGCTGTTTTTT,CSARDLRTGNTGELFF
TRBV28,once,TRBJ2-3,NA,TGTGCCAGCAGCCCTAGCGACCGCACAGATACGCAGTATTTT,CASSPSDRTDTQYF
TRBV10-3,many,TRBJ1-6,NA,TGTGCCACCGGGAGCTCCTATAATTCACCCCTCCACTTT,CATGSSYNSPLHF
TRBV4-1,once,TRBJ2-1,NA,TGCACCAGCAGCCAAGACCCACGGGCCGAGGCGAGGAATGAGCAGTTCTTC,CTSSQDPRAEARNEQFF
TRBV6-2/TRBV6-3,many,TRBJ2-1,TRBD2,TGTGCCAGCACCCCCGGGACTAGCTACAATGAGCAGTTCTTC,CASTPGTSYNEQFF
TRBV20-1,NA,TRBJ1-2,NA,TGCAGTGCTCCAGAGACAGGTCACTATGGCTACACCTTC,CSAPETGHYGYTF
TRBV9,many,TRBJ2-7,NA,TGTGCCAGCAGCGTAGGGGCAGGGGACGAGCAGTACTTC,CASSVGAGDEQYF
TRBV7-2,NA,TRBJ2-2,TRBD2,TGTGCCAGCAGGAAACTAGCGGCTACCGGGGAGCCGTTTTTT,CASRKLAATGEPFF
TRBV29-1,NA,TRBJ2-7,NA,TGCAGCGTTGGACTCCCCCCCCACTACGAGCAGTACTTC,CSVGLPPHYEQYF
TRBV7-8,few,TRBJ2-1,NA,TGTGCCAGCAGCTTAGGTCAGGTAGGATACAATGAGCAGTTCTTC,CASSLGQVGYNEQFF
TRBV3-1,many,TRBJ2-1,TRBD2,TGTGCCAGCAGCTCTTACGGGCGGGAGGTAAATGAGCAGTTCTTC,CASSSYGREVNEQFF
TRBV29-1,NA,TRBJ1-2,TRBD1,TGCAGCGTCGCGGACAGGGGCTTGAATGGCTACACCTTC,CSVADRGLNGYTF
TRBV11-3,few,TRBJ2-1,NA,TGTGCCAGCAGCTTAGCACAGGAAAACGAGCAGTTCTTC,CASSLAQENEQFF
TRBV7-3,many,TRBJ2-1,TRBD2,TGTGCCAGCAGCTCCCAGGCGGGAGGGCCTGGCAATGAGCAGTTCTTC,CASSSQAGGPGNEQFF
TRBV6-5,many,TRBJ2-1,TRBD2,TGTGCCAGCAGTTACATTAGCGGGGCGCAGTTCTTC,CASSYISGAQFF
TRBV5-1,many,TRBJ1-5,TRBD1,TGCGCCAGCAGCTTTTCAGGACAGGGTAATCAGCCCCAGCATTTT,CASSFSGQGNQPQHF
TRBV11-2,NA,TRBJ1-5,NA,TGTGCCAGCAGCCTATGGGAAGATCAGCCCCAGCATTTT,CASSLWEDQPQHF
TRBV7-3,many,TRBJ1-5,NA,TGTGCCAGCAGCTTAGGTGGGGGTCAGCCCCAGCATTTT,CASSLGGGQPQHF
TRBV10-1,NA,TRBJ2-1,TRBD2,TGCGCCAGCAGTGAAGCGGTTAGCGGGCCTTACAATGAGCAGTTCTTC,CASSEAVSGPYNEQFF
TRBV2,many,TRBJ2-2,NA,TGTGCCAGCAGTGTTGAGGGACCCCTGAACACCGGGGAGCTGTTTTTT,CASSVEGPLNTGELFF
TRBV24-1,NA,TRBJ2-1,NA,TGTGCCACCAGTTCGAGAAGGGGGAATGAGCAGTTCTTC,CATSSRRGNEQFF
TRBV10-3,few,TRBJ2-3,NA,TGTGCCATCTCCGCGTGGGGGGTTGGGTCAGATACGCAGTATTTT,CAISAWGVGSDTQYF
TRBV29-1,many,TRBJ1-4,NA,TGCAGCGTTGTGGGGACTAATGAAAAACTGTTTTTT,CSVVGTNEKLFF
TRBV2,NA,TRBJ1-4,TRBD1,TGTGCCAGCAGTGTACAGGGGTTGTACGAAAAACTGTTTTTT,CASSVQGLYEKLFF
TRBV27,NA,TRBJ2-3,TRBD1,TGTGCCAGCAGTTTGAGGGGGCCAGATACGCAGTATTTT,CASSLRGPDTQYF
TRBV11-2,many,TRBJ1-2,NA,TGTGCCAGCAGGGAGCTAATTGTCTATGGCTACACCTTC,CASRELIVYGYTF
TRBV4-3,NA,TRBJ2-7,NA,TGCGCCAGCAGCCAAGGGTCCGGGACGGACTACGAGCAGTACTTC,CASSQGSGTDYEQYF
TRBV15,many,TRBJ2-1,NA,TGTGCCACCAGCAGAGAAGGCCCCAGATCCTACAATGAGCAGTTCTTC,CATSREGPRSYNEQFF
TRBV21-1,many,TRBJ2-3,NA,TGTGCCAGCATCGTCCTCTGCGGGAGAACGACAGATACGCAGTATTTT,CASIVLCGRTTDTQYF
TRBV19,many,TRBJ1-5,TRBD1,TGTGCCAGTAGTCTGCATACAGGGGGGGTTAGCAATCAGCCCCAGCATTTT,CASSLHTGGVSNQPQHF
TRBV4-2,few,TRBJ2-3,TRBD2,TGTGCCAGCAGCCAAGAAGTAGCGGGTACGCAGTATTTT,CASSQEVAGTQYF
TRBV29-1,few,TRBJ2-3,TRBD2,TGCAGCGTTGAAGGGGTGGCGGGGGAAGAATTAGGAGATACGCAGTATTTT,CSVEGVAGEELGDTQYF
TRBV10-3,few,TRBJ1-5,NA,TGTGCCATCAGTGGGCCGGATAGCAATCAGCCCCAGCATTTT,CAISGPDSNQPQHF
TRBV6-5,many,TRBJ1-2,NA,TGTGCCAGCAGCCGGAGCTCTAACCCCGTTGGCTACACCTTC,CASSRSSNPVGYTF
TRBV29-1,NA,TRBJ2-7,NA,TGCAGCGTCGCCTCCCACAGGGTCGGCAAGGACGAGCAGTACTTC,CSVASHRVGKDEQYF
TRBV5-1,few,TRBJ1-5,TRBD1,TGCGCCAGCAGCCCCGGGGACAGGGAGAATCAGCCCCAGCATTTT,CASSPGDRENQPQHF
TRBV28,many,TRBJ2-3,NA,TGTGCCAGCAGCAGACTAACGCAGTATTTT,CASSRLTQYF
TRBV6-4,NA,TRBJ2-2,TRBD1,TGTGCCAGCAGGACAGGGGACACCGGGGAGCTGTTTTTT,CASRTGDTGELFF
TRBV29-1,NA,TRBJ1-1,NA,TGCAGCGCTGGGGCCAGCGGGGTAAGTGAAGCTTTCTTT,CSAGASGVSEAFF
TRBV28,NA,TRBJ2-7,NA,TGTGCCAGTCAAACCCCCTACGAGCAGTACTTC,CASQTPYEQYF
TRBV2,NA,TRBJ1-5,NA,TGTGCCAGCAGTGAAGGGGGGACCACAAGGCCCCAGCATTTT,CASSEGGTTRPQHF
TRBV4-3,NA,TRBJ1-1,NA,TGCGCCAGCAGCCAGCCCGACGCGGGGGTCACTGAAGCTTTCTTT,CASSQPDAGVTEAFF
TRBV29-1,many,TRBJ2-2,NA,TGCAGCGTACAGACGAACACCGGGGAGCTGTTTTTT,CSVQTNTGELFF
TRBV6-2/TRBV6-3,many,TRBJ2-2,NA,TGTGCCAGCTCTTCGACGTTATCCACCGGGGAGCTGTTTTTT,CASSSTLSTGELFF
TRBV29-1,many,TRBJ2-3,NA,TGCAGCGTTGAAGGCCAGCGGGGCACAGATACGCAGTATTTT,CSVEGQRGTDTQYF
TRBV29-1,many,TRBJ2-6,NA,TGCAGCGTTGGTGACAGACCTAGGGGGGCCAACGTCCTGACTTTC,CSVGDRPRGANVLTF
TRBV7-9,NA,TRBJ1-2,NA,TGTGCCAGCAGCAAAGAATTGGGGGCGAACTATGGCTACACCTTC,CASSKELGANYGYTF
TRBV27,few,TRBJ2-1,TRBD2,TGTGCCAGCAGACCTCTAGCGGGGAGCTCCTACAATGAGCAGTTCTTC,CASRPLAGSSYNEQFF